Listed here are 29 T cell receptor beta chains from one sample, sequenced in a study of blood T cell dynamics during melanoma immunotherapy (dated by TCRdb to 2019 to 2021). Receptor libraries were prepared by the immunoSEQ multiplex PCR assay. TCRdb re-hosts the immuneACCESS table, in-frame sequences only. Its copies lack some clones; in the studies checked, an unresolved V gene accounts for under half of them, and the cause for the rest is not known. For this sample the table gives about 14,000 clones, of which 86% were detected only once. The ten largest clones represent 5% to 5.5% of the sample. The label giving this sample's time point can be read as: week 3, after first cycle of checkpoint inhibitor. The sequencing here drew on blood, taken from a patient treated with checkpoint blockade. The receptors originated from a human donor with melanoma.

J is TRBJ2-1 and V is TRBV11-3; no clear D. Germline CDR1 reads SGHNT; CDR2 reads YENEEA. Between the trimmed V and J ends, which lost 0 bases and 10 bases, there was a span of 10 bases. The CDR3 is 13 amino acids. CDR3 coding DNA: TGTGCCAGCAGCTTAGATGTCGTGGACGAGCAGTTCTTC. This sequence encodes CASSLDVVDEQFF. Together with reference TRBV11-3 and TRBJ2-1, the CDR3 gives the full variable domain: EAGVVQSPRYKIIEKKQPVAFWCNPISGHNTLYWYLQNLGQGPELLIRYENEEAVDDSQLPKDRFSAERLKGVDSTLKIQPAELGDSAVYLCASSLDVVDEQFFGPGTRLTVL.

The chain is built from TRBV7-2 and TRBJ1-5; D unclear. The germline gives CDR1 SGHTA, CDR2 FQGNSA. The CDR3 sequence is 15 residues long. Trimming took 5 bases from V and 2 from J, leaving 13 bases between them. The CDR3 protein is CASSLRDKRNQPQHF. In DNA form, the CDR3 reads TGTGCCAGCAGCCTAAGAGACAAACGCAATCAGCCCCAGCATTTT.

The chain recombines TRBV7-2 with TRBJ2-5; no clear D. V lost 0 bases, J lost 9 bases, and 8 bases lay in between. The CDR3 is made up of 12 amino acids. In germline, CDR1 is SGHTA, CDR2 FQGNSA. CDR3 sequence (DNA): TGTGCCAGCAGCTTAGCTTCTAACGCCCAGTACTTC. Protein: CASSLASNAQYF.

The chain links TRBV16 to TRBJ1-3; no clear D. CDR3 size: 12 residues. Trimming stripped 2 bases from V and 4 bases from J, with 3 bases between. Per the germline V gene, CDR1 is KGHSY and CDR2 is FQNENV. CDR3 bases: TGTGCCAGCAGCCAAGAGGGAAACACCATATATTTT. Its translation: CASSQEGNTIYF.

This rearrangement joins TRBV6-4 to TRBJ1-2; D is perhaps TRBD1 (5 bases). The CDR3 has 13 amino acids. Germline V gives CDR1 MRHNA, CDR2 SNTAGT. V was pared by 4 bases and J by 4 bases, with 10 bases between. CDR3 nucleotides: TGTGCCAGCAGTGGCGGGGACGGCTATGGCTACACCTTC. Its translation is CASSGGDGYGYTF.

CDR3 residues: CASSLGGGRSTEAFF. CDR3 DNA: TGTGCCAGCAGTTTGGGAGGGGGGCGTTCTACTGAAGCTTTCTTT. The V and J genes are TRBV28 and TRBJ1-1; weak D call: TRBD1 (6 bases). The V and J ends lost 3 bases and 5 bases respectively, with 16 bases between them. CDR1 is MDHEN, CDR2 SYDVKM, per germline. This CDR3 spans 15 amino acids.

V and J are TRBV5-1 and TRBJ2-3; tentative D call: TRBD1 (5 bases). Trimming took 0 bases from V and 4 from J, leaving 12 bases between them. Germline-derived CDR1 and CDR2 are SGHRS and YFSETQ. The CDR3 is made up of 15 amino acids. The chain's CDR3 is CASSLGQGGPDTQYF. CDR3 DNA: TGCGCCAGCAGCTTGGGGCAGGGTGGCCCAGATACGCAGTATTTT.

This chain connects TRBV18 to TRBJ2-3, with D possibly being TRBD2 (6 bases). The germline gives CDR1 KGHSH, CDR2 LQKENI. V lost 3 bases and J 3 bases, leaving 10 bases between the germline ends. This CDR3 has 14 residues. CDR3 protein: CASSPPTRTDTQYF. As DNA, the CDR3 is TGTGCCAGCTCACCGCCGACTAGAACAGATACGCAGTATTTT.

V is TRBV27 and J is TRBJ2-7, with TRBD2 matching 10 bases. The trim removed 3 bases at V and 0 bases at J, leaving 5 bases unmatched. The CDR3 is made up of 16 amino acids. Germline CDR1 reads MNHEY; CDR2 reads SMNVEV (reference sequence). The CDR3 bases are TGTGCCAGCAGTTTTTTGACTAGCGGGCACTCCTACGAGCAGTACTTC. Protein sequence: CASSFLTSGHSYEQYF.

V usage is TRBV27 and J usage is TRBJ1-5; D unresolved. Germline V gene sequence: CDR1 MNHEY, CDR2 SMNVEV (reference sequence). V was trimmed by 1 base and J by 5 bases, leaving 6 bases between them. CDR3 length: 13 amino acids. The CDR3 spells CASSLLRDQPQHF. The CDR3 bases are TGTGCCAGCAGTTTATTGCGGGATCAGCCCCAGCATTTT.

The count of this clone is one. The CDR3 is CASSRKASAGGGDTQYF. CDR3 nucleotide sequence: TGTGCCAGCAGCCGAAAAGCTTCAGCGGGAGGGGGAGATACGCAGTATTTT. The chain employs TRBV4-2 and TRBJ2-3, with 10 nucleotides matching TRBD2. V gave up 4 bases and J gave up 5 bases; unmatched junction bases: 12. CDR1 is LGHNA and CDR2 is YNFKEQ in the germline V gene. The CDR3 sequence is 17 residues long.

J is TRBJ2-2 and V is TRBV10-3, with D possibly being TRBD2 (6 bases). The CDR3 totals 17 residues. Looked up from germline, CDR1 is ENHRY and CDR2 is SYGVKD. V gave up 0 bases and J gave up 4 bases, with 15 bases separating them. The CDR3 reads CAISESISGRITGELFF. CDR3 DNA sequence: TGTGCCATCAGTGAGTCGATTAGTGGGAGGATCACCGGGGAGCTGTTTTTT.

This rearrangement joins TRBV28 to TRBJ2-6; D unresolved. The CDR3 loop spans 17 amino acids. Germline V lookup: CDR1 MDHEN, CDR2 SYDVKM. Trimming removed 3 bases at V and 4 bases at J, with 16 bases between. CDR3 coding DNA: TGTGCCAGCAGTTTCGGGCACAGATCGACCGGGGCCAACGTCCTGACTTTC. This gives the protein CASSFGHRSTGANVLTF. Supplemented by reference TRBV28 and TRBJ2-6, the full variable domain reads DVKVTQSSRYLVKRTGEKVFLECVQDMDHENMFWYRQDPGLGLRLIYFSYDVKMKEKGDIPEGYSVSREKKERFSLILESASTNQTSMYLCASSFGHRSTGANVLTFGAGSRLTVL.

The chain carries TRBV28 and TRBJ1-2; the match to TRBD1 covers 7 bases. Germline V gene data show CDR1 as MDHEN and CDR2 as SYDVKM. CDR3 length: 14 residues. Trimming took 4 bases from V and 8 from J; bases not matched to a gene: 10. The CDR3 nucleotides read TGTGCCAGCAGTTCGGAAACCACAGGGGTCGGCTACACCTTC. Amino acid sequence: CASSSETTGVGYTF.

The CDR3: CASSLLSPLGNEQFF. The CDR3 nucleotides are TGTGCCAGCAGCCTCCTCTCCCCGCTCGGTAATGAGCAGTTCTTC. The V gene is TRBV7-9, the J gene TRBJ2-1; D unresolved. The CDR3 is 15 amino acids. CDR1 is SEHNR and CDR2 is FQNEAQ in the germline V gene (reference sequence). V was trimmed by 5 bases and J by 7 bases, leaving 18 bases between them.

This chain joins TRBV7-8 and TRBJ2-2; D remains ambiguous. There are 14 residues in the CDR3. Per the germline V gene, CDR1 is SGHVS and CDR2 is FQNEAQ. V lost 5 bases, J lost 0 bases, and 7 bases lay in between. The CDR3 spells CASSVTSNTGELFF. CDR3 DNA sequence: TGTGCCAGCAGCGTAACTTCGAACACCGGGGAGCTGTTTTTT.

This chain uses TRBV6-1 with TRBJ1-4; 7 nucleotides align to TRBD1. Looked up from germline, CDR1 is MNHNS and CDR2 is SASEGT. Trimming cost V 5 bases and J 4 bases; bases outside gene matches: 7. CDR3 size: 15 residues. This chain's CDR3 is CASSQPGQLNEKLFF. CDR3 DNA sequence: TGTGCCAGCAGTCAACCGGGACAGCTTAATGAAAAACTGTTTTTT.

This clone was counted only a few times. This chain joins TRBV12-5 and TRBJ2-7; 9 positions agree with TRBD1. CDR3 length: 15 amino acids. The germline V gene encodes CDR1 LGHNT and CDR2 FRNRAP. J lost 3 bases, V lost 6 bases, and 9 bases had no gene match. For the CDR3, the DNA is TGTGCTAGTGGCCGGGGACAGGGTGTGAGCTACGAGCAGTACTTC. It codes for CASGRGQGVSYEQYF.

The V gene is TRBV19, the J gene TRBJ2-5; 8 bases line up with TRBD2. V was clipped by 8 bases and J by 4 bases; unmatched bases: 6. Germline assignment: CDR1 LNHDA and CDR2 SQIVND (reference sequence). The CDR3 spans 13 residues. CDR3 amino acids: CASSREGRETQYF. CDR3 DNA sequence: TGTGCCAGTTCTCGGGAGGGTAGAGAGACCCAGTACTTC.

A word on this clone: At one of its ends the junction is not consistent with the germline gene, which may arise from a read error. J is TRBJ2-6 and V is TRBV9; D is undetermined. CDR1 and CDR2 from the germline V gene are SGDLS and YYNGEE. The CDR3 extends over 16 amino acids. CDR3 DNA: TGTGTCAGCAGCGCCACGACGGGCTCTGGGGCCAACGTCCTGACTTTC. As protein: CVSSATTGSGANVLTF.

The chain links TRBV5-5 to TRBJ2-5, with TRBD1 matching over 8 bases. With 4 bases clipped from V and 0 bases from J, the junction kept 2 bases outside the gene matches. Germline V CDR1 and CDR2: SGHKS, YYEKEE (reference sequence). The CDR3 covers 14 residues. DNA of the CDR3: TGTGCCAGCAGCAAGGGACAGGACCAAGAGACCCAGTACTTC. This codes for CASSKGQDQETQYF.

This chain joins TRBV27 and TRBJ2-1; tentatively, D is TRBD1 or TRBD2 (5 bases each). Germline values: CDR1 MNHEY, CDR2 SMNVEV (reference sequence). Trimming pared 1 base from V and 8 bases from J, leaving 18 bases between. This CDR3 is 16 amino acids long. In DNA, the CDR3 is TGTGCCAGCAGTTTATTTTGGCGGGCTGGCAGGGATGAGCAGTTCTTC. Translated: CASSLFWRAGRDEQFF.

The CDR3 is CASSLGLAQETQYF. The CDR3, as DNA: TGTGCCAGCAGCTTGGGGCTCGCCCAAGAGACCCAGTACTTC. V gene TRBV5-6 combines with J gene TRBJ2-5; no definite D call. The CDR3 runs to 14 residues. Per the germline V gene, CDR1 is SGHDT and CDR2 is YYEEEE. Between the trimmed V and J ends, which lost 0 bases and 1 base, there was a span of 7 bases.

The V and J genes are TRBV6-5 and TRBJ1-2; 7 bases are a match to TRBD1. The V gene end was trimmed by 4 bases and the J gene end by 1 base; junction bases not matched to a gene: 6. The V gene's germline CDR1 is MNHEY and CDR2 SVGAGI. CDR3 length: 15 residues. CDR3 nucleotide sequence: TGTGCCAGCAGTTTGCAGGGGGGAATTAACTATGGCTACACCTTC. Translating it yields CASSLQGGINYGYTF.

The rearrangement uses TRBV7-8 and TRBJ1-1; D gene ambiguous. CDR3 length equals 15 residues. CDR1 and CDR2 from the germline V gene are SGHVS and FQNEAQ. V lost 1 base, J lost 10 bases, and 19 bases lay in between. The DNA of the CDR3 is TGTGCCAGCAGCTTAGAGCCCATCGGAACGGTCAGAGCTTTCTTT. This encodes CASSLEPIGTVRAFF.

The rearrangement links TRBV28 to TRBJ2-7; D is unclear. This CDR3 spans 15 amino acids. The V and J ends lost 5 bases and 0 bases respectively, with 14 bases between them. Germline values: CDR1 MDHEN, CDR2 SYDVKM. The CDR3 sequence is CASSANYLSSYEQYF. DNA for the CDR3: TGTGCCAGCAGTGCAAACTACCTCAGCTCCTACGAGCAGTACTTC. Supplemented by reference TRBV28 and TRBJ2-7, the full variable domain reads DVKVTQSSRYLVKRTGEKVFLECVQDMDHENMFWYRQDPGLGLRLIYFSYDVKMKEKGDIPEGYSVSREKKERFSLILESASTNQTSMYLCASSANYLSSYEQYFGPGTRLTVT.

This chain's CDR3 is CASSLDGRGQPQHF. CDR3 in DNA: TGTGCCAGCAGCTTAGATGGCAGGGGACAGCCCCAGCATTTT. The chain is built from TRBV7-9 and TRBJ1-5; D perhaps matches TRBD1 (6 bases). Germline V gene sequence: CDR1 SEHNR, CDR2 FQNEAQ (reference sequence). Trimming left V 1 base short and J 7 bases short, with 11 bases between. The CDR3 has 14 amino acids. Supplemented by reference TRBV7-9 and TRBJ1-5, the full variable domain reads DTGVSQNPRHKITKRGQNVTFRCDPISEHNRLYWYRQTLGQGPEFLTYFQNEAQLEKSRLLSDRFSAERPKGSFSTLEIQRTEQGDSAMYLCASSLDGRGQPQHFGDGTRLSIL.

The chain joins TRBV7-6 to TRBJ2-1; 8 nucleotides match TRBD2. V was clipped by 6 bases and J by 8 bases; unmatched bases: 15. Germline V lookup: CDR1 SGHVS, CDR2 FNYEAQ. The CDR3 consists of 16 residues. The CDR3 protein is CASSSNSGTIGHEQFF. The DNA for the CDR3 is TGTGCCAGCAGTTCTAATAGCGGGACCATTGGCCATGAGCAGTTCTTC.

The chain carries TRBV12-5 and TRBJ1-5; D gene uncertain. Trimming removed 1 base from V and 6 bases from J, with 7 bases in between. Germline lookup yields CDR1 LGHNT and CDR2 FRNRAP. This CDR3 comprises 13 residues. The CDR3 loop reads CASGLDSSQPQHF. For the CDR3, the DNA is TGTGCTAGTGGTTTGGACAGCTCTCAGCCCCAGCATTTT.